These 26 T cell receptor beta chains came from one sample sequenced in a study of T cells in localized non-small cell lung cancer. Sequenced by immunoSEQ multiplex PCR; TCRdb stores in-frame clones only, minus some. The sample yields about 40,000 clones, approximately 80% seen once. The material sequenced was peripheral blood mononuclear cells, taken before any cancer treatment. These TCRs come from an older male donor with stage II lung adenocarcinoma.

This clone turned up a few times. This chain joins TRBV5-6 and TRBJ1-2; 8 nucleotides align to TRBD1. The CDR3 is 19 amino acids. Germline lookup yields CDR1 SGHDT and CDR2 YYEEEE. The V and J ends lost 3 bases and 8 bases, in that order; junction bases with no gene match: 24. The chain's CDR3 is CASSWGVWDRSSRGLGYTF. As DNA, the CDR3 is TGTGCCAGCAGCTGGGGGGTGTGGGACAGGTCCTCTCGGGGCCTGGGCTACACCTTC.

This clone was detected a few times. The V call is TRBV28, the J call TRBJ1-2; D gene ambiguous. From germline, CDR1 is MDHEN and CDR2 SYDVKM. V gave up 1 base and J gave up 8 bases, with 20 bases separating them. The CDR3 runs to 16 residues. Here the CDR3 reads CASSLSGPARLGGYTF. The CDR3 DNA is TGTGCCAGCAGTTTATCCGGCCCGGCCAGACTGGGAGGCTACACCTTC.

The chain combines TRBV5-1 with TRBJ2-3; a possible D gene is TRBD2 (6 bases). The germline V and J ends were trimmed by 2 bases and 0 bases, with 16 bases remaining between them. The length of the CDR3 is 17 residues. Looked up from germline, CDR1 is SGHRS and CDR2 is YFSETQ. The CDR3 nucleotides read TGCGCCAGCAGCTTTACGCTCGGGAGCTCTAGCACAGATACGCAGTATTTT. Its protein is CASSFTLGSSSTDTQYF.

This sequence joins TRBV7-9 and TRBJ2-7; 8 positions agree with TRBD1. Germline V gives CDR1 SEHNR, CDR2 FQNEAQ (reference sequence). The ends lost 5 bases at V and 7 bases at J; junction bases unmatched: 13. The CDR3 has 15 amino acids. The CDR3 DNA reads TGTGCCAGCAGCCCAGGGGACAGGATTGCCTCTGAGCAGTACTTC. It is translated as CASSPGDRIASEQYF.

V and J are TRBV19 and TRBJ2-7; the match to TRBD1 covers 8 bases. This CDR3 spans 15 amino acids. The J segment lost 3 bases and the V segment lost 10 bases, leaving 14 bases of the junction unmatched. Germline CDR1 is LNHDA and CDR2 is SQIVND (reference sequence). The CDR3 here is CATKKGQEMFYEQYF. The DNA of the CDR3 is TGTGCCACGAAGAAGGGACAGGAAATGTTCTACGAGCAGTACTTC.

The gene calls are TRBV27 and TRBJ2-6, with D perhaps matching TRBD2 (6 bases). Between the trimmed V and J ends, which lost 11 bases and 0 bases, there was a span of 14 bases. The germline gives CDR1 MNHEY, CDR2 SMNVEV (reference sequence). CDR3 size: 15 residues. CDR3 nucleotides: TGTGCCGTCCGACCCGGGGGCTCTGGGGCCAACGTCCTGACTTTC. Its translation is CAVRPGGSGANVLTF.

The V call is TRBV28, the J call TRBJ1-1, with D perhaps matching TRBD1 (6 bases). Trimming left V 3 bases short and J 5 bases short, with 13 bases between. Per germline, CDR1 MDHEN and CDR2 SYDVKM. The CDR3 consists of 14 residues. CDR3 DNA sequence: TGTGCCAGCAGTTTGCGGACAGAGGGAACTGAAGCTTTCTTT. This sequence encodes CASSLRTEGTEAFF. Full variable domain (rest looked up from reference TRBV28 and TRBJ1-1): DVKVTQSSRYLVKRTGEKVFLECVQDMDHENMFWYRQDPGLGLRLIYFSYDVKMKEKGDIPEGYSVSREKKERFSLILESASTNQTSMYLCASSLRTEGTEAFFGQGTRLTVV.

This clone was seen a handful of times. The chain has TRBV5-1 and TRBJ2-1; D remains ambiguous. Germline V CDR1 and CDR2: SGHRS, YFSETQ. The CDR3 consists of 11 residues. The V gene lost 2 bases and the J gene lost 8 bases, with 5 bases spanning the gap. The CDR3: CASSLTHEQFF. The DNA of the CDR3 is TGCGCCAGCAGCTTAACGCATGAGCAGTTCTTC.

The chain recombines TRBV18 with TRBJ1-2; 7 bases agree with TRBD1. The CDR3 totals 16 residues. J lost 2 bases, V lost 4 bases, and 10 bases had no gene match. Germline CDR1 and CDR2: KGHSH and LQKENI. The CDR3 sequence: CASSLYSPGQNYGYTF. The DNA of the CDR3 is TGTGCCAGCTCACTCTACTCTCCGGGACAGAACTATGGCTACACCTTC. The full variable domain, rest sourced from reference TRBV18 and TRBJ1-2, is NAGVMQNPRHLVRRRGQEARLRCSPMKGHSHVYWYRQLPEEGLKFMVYLQKENIIDESGMPKERFSAEFPKEGPSILRIQQVVRGDSAAYFCASSLYSPGQNYGYTFGSGTRLTVV.

The rearrangement links TRBV5-5 to TRBJ2-7, with D tentatively TRBD2 (6 bases). The CDR3 runs to 16 residues. V was clipped by 4 bases and J by 3 bases, with 20 bases between them. Germline loops: CDR1 SGHKS, CDR2 YYEKEE (reference sequence). In nucleotides, the CDR3 is TGTGCCAGCAGCCCGGCATCGGGAGTCTCCTACTACGAGCAGTACTTC. This translates into CASSPASGVSYYEQYF.

The V and J genes are TRBV29-1 and TRBJ2-3; no clear D. The V gene lost 4 bases and the J gene lost 4 bases, with 9 bases spanning the gap. Per germline, CDR1 SQVTM and CDR2 ANQGSEA. CDR3 size: 12 residues. CDR3 DNA sequence: TGCAGCGTTGTGGACGAGGCAGATACGCAGTATTTT. This encodes CSVVDEADTQYF.

This clone showed up just a few times. The chain couples TRBV28 to TRBJ2-7; 7 bases map to TRBD1. There are 21 residues in the CDR3. V lost 4 bases to trimming and J lost 5 bases; unmatched junction nucleotides: 29. Germline CDR1 and CDR2: MDHEN and SYDVKM. The CDR3, as DNA: TGTGCCAGCAGTTGGGGTGGGGGTTTGACAGGGATGCAGGTAAAGGAAAACGAGCAGTACTTC. Protein: CASSWGGGLTGMQVKENEQYF.

There are a few counts of this clone. V usage is TRBV9 and J usage is TRBJ1-1; TRBD1 is a possible D gene (6 bases). This CDR3 comprises 17 residues. The germline V gene has CDR1 SGDLS and CDR2 YYNGEE. Between the trimmed V and J ends, which lost 0 bases and 4 bases, there was a span of 19 bases. This chain's CDR3 is CASSVGPGAVEGTEAFF. The CDR3 DNA reads as TGTGCCAGCAGCGTAGGGCCGGGGGCGGTGGAGGGCACTGAAGCTTTCTTT.

The chain couples TRBV28 to TRBJ2-7; TRBD2 might be the D (5 bases). Germline values: CDR1 MDHEN, CDR2 SYDVKM. Deletions cut 6 bases from V and 4 bases from J, with 16 bases between. The CDR3 has 14 amino acids. The DNA of the CDR3 is TGTGCCAGCAGCTTGGACCTAACGGGATACGAGCAGTACTTC. It specifies CASSLDLTGYEQYF.

This clone was seen just once. The chain employs TRBV5-1 and TRBJ1-2, with D possibly matching TRBD1 (5 bases). The germline CDR1 and CDR2 sequences are SGHRS and YFSETQ. V lost 3 bases to trimming and J lost 8 bases, with 14 bases between them. The CDR3 is made up of 13 amino acids. This CDR3 is CASSSKGEGGYTF. For the CDR3, the DNA is TGCGCCAGCAGCTCCAAAGGGGAGGGCGGCTACACCTTC.

This clone was seen a single time. The chain is built from TRBV15 and TRBJ1-4, with D hard to call. The CDR3 is 16 amino acids. The V end lost 3 bases, the J end lost 7 bases, and 18 bases lay between the germline ends. CDR1 and CDR2 (germline): LNHNV, YYDKDF (reference sequence). CDR3 in DNA: TGTGCCACCAGCAGGGGCGCCGGAGTGGACGCTGAAAAACTGTTTTTT. The encoded protein is CATSRGAGVDAEKLFF.

This chain links TRBV4-2 with TRBJ1-2; D gene unclear. Germline V lookup: CDR1 LGHNA, CDR2 YNFKEQ. The CDR3 spans 13 residues. Trimming stripped 0 bases from V and 2 bases from J, with 4 bases between. CDR3 in amino acids: CASSQESNYGYTF. The CDR3 DNA follows: TGTGCCAGCAGCCAAGAGTCCAACTATGGCTACACCTTC.

The table lists this clone with a few counts. The rearrangement joins TRBV5-4 to TRBJ1-1, with 8 bases that match TRBD1. The V gene's germline CDR1 is SGHNT and CDR2 YYREEE (reference sequence). The CDR3 totals 15 residues. J gave up 5 bases and V 4 bases, and 10 bases lay outside the gene matches. The CDR3 sequence is CASSPSFRGRTEAFF. CDR3 nucleotide sequence: TGTGCCAGCAGCCCCTCGTTCAGGGGGCGTACTGAAGCTTTCTTT. Combining the CDR3 with reference TRBV5-4 and TRBJ1-1 gives the whole variable domain ETGVTQSPTHLIKTRGQQVTLRCSSQSGHNTVSWYQQALGQGPQFIFQYYREEENGRGNFPPRFSGLQFPNYSSELNVNALELDDSALYLCASSPSFRGRTEAFFGQGTRLTVV.

The chain couples TRBV4-3 to TRBJ2-7; 9 nucleotides line up with TRBD1. V dropped 0 bases and J dropped 6; count of bases not matched to a gene: 12. CDR3 length: 17 residues. Germline lookup yields CDR1 LGHNA and CDR2 YSLEER. DNA for the CDR3: TGCGCCAGCAGCCAAGAGCCCTCCACGGCGGGACAGGGCGAGCAGTACTTC. Translated, it gives CASSQEPSTAGQGEQYF.

This chain connects TRBV6-5 to TRBJ1-5; D remains ambiguous. The CDR3 loop spans 13 amino acids. Germline CDR1 and CDR2: MNHEY and SVGAGI. V lost 3 bases and J 0 bases, leaving 3 bases between the germline ends. The CDR3 loop reads CASSYNSNQPQHF. The CDR3 region has the DNA TGTGCCAGCAGTTATAATAGCAATCAGCCCCAGCATTTT.

The chain is built from TRBV2 and TRBJ2-1; the D gene is possibly TRBD2 (6 bases). Trimming cost V 4 bases and J 0 bases, with 13 bases left between them. Germline assignment: CDR1 SNHLY and CDR2 FYNNEI. The CDR3 totals 16 residues. The CDR3: CASSGSAGSSYNEQFF. CDR3 coding DNA: TGTGCCAGCAGTGGGAGTGCCGGGAGCTCCTACAATGAGCAGTTCTTC.

This sequence joins TRBV27 and TRBJ1-1, with D unclear. This CDR3 spans 15 amino acids. The germline V gene has CDR1 MNHEY and CDR2 SMNVEV (reference sequence). Trimming pared 8 bases from V and 6 bases from J, leaving 22 bases between. Here the CDR3 DNA reads TGTGCCAGCTTCACGTTCGGCCCCGGGCCCGCTGAAGCTTTCTTT. Translated: CASFTFGPGPAEAFF.

This clone was counted a few times. The J gene is TRBJ1-1, the V gene TRBV29-1, with D possibly matching TRBD1 (5 bases). This CDR3 is 14 amino acids long. V was shortened by 6 bases and J by 0 bases, with 14 bases between the two germline ends. CDR1 is SQVTM and CDR2 is ANQGSEA in the germline V gene. The CDR3 sequence: CSVVGVFMNTEAFF. The DNA of the CDR3 is TGCAGCGTAGTAGGGGTATTCATGAACACTGAAGCTTTCTTT.

This chain uses TRBV6-1 with TRBJ1-4; 10 nucleotides agree with TRBD1. The germline CDR1 and CDR2 sequences are MNHNS and SASEGT. CDR3 length equals 16 residues. J gave up 1 base and V 3 bases, and 2 bases lay outside the gene matches. The CDR3 DNA is TGTGCCAGCAGTGAGGGGACAGGGGTAACTAATGAAAAACTGTTTTTT. Translation gives CASSEGTGVTNEKLFF.

The chain recombines TRBV10-3 with TRBJ2-1, with 8 bases that match TRBD2. V gave up 6 bases and J gave up 3 bases; unmatched junction bases: 4. The germline gives CDR1 ENHRY, CDR2 SYGVKD. This CDR3 spans 14 amino acids. The CDR3 DNA follows: TGTGCCATCAGCGGGAGGGGTATCTACAATGAGCAGTTCTTC. Its protein is CAISGRGIYNEQFF.

V is TRBV7-2 and J is TRBJ2-5; 15 bases align to TRBD2. The germline V gene has CDR1 SGHTA and CDR2 FQGNSA. V lost 5 bases and J lost 5; bases outside the gene matches: 15. The CDR3 has 19 amino acids. CDR3 nucleotides: TGTGCCAGCAGCCAGACTTATTGGACTAGCGGGAGGGCCCGGGAGACCCAGTACTTC. Its translation: CASSQTYWTSGRARETQYF.